The entry that follows covers one TCR beta chain sequence. Losses at the gene ends were 6 bases for V and 5 bases for J; bases not matched to a gene: 13. The CDR3 covers 16 residues. Looked up from germline, CDR1 is LNHDA and CDR2 is SQIVND (reference sequence). This sample was included in a study of blood T cell repertoires in COVID-19. Assay used: immunoSEQ multiplex PCR; TCRdb lists only in-frame clones, some missing. This table has 250,000 to 350,000 clones, around 91% appearing once. The sample was PBMCs or T cells enriched from blood (not recorded which). This sequence was found in a woman younger than 35 who had recovered from COVID-19. The chain has TRBV19 and TRBJ1-1, with TRBD1 identical over 9 bases. The CDR3 loop is CASSAGTGFFGTEAFF. CDR3 DNA: TGTGCCAGTAGCGCCGGGACAGGGTTTTTTGGGACTGAAGCTTTCTTT.